A selection of T cell receptor beta chains follows, all from one sample in a study of T-cell reconstitution after alpha-beta-depleted transplantation in children. Using its own MiXCR run on the PCR reads, TCRdb lists one record per CDR3 protein. The data contain 600,000 to 800,000 distinct CDR3 sequences, less than 15% of them singletons. The material was PBMCs, obtained before TCRalphabeta/CD19-depleted stem cell transplant. These receptors all stem from a girl aged 2-15 years with congenital amegakaryocytic thrombocytopenia, due to receive a stem cell transplant. Both conserved end residues are part of each CDR3. Fields, in order: J gene, V gene, clone size, D gene, CDR3 protein, CDR3 DNA. The D gene is left open where the match is weak. Size values are once, few and many counts, or a class for expanded clones, and some rows have none.

J gene: TRBJ2-3; V gene: TRBV29-1; clone size: few; D gene: TRBD2; CDR3 protein: CSVTGGGLPDTQYF; CDR3 DNA: TGCAGCGTAACGGGGGGGGGACTACCAGATACGCAGTATTTT
J gene: TRBJ2-7; V gene: TRBV4-1; clone size: few; D gene: TRBD2; CDR3 protein: CASSQDGWLAGWEQYF; CDR3 DNA: TGCGCCAGCAGCCAAGATGGTTGGCTAGCGGGTTGGGAGCAGTACTTC
J gene: TRBJ1-5; V gene: TRBV20-1; clone size: many; D gene: TRBD1; CDR3 protein: CSARSFEEGAYKPQHF; CDR3 DNA: TGCAGTGCTAGGTCGTTCGAGGAGGGGGCTTACAAGCCCCAGCATTTT
J gene: TRBJ2-3; V gene: TRBV12-3/TRBV12-4; clone size: .; D gene: .; CDR3 protein: CASSSGPHPDTQYF; CDR3 DNA: TGTGCCAGCAGTTCAGGACCTCACCCAGATACGCAGTATTTT
J gene: TRBJ2-7; V gene: TRBV20-1; clone size: many; D gene: TRBD2; CDR3 protein: CSARSEGTSEFYEQYF; CDR3 DNA: TGCAGTGCTAGATCCGAAGGGACTAGCGAGTTCTACGAGCAGTACTTC
J gene: TRBJ2-5; V gene: TRBV5-5; clone size: few; D gene: .; CDR3 protein: CASSLLTDQETQYF; CDR3 DNA: TGTGCCAGCAGCTTGTTAACGGACCAAGAGACCCAGTACTTC
J gene: TRBJ2-1; V gene: TRBV5-1; clone size: many; D gene: .; CDR3 protein: CASSFAPGSEQFF; CDR3 DNA: TGCGCCAGCAGCTTCGCGCCAGGGAGTGAGCAGTTCTTC
J gene: TRBJ2-7; V gene: TRBV27; clone size: .; D gene: TRBD1; CDR3 protein: CASRQGQRVVYEQYF; CDR3 DNA: TGTGCCAGCAGACAGGGACAGCGCGTCGTCTACGAGCAGTACTTC
J gene: TRBJ1-2; V gene: TRBV12-3/TRBV12-4; clone size: many; D gene: .; CDR3 protein: CASSLRGFDYGYTF; CDR3 DNA: TGTGCCAGCTCTCTCCGGGGTTTTGACTATGGCTACACCTTC
J gene: TRBJ2-1; V gene: TRBV4-2; clone size: many; D gene: TRBD2; CDR3 protein: CASSQDGGRGTSGRIFNEQFF; CDR3 DNA: TGTGCCAGCAGCCAAGATGGGGGAAGAGGGACTAGCGGCCGTATTTTCAATGAGCAGTTCTTC
J gene: TRBJ2-1; V gene: TRBV28; clone size: many; D gene: .; CDR3 protein: CASILNRAGGEQFF; CDR3 DNA: TGTGCCAGCATCCTCAATCGGGCCGGAGGTGAGCAGTTCTTC
J gene: TRBJ2-7; V gene: TRBV20-1; clone size: many; D gene: .; CDR3 protein: CSAGTGAHIYEQYF; CDR3 DNA: TGCAGTGCTGGGACGGGGGCCCATATCTACGAGCAGTACTTC
J gene: TRBJ2-5; V gene: TRBV28; clone size: .; D gene: .; CDR3 protein: CASSLPRGRKTQYF; CDR3 DNA: TGTGCCAGCAGTTTACCCAGGGGCAGGAAGACCCAGTACTTC
J gene: TRBJ1-5; V gene: TRBV10-2; clone size: many; D gene: .; CDR3 protein: CASSFLWPNQPQHF; CDR3 DNA: TGCGCCAGCAGTTTTCTATGGCCCAATCAGCCCCAGCATTTT
J gene: TRBJ2-7; V gene: TRBV20-1; clone size: few; D gene: TRBD2; CDR3 protein: CRGSVGLADNSYEQYF; CDR3 DNA: TGCAGGGGATCAGTGGGACTAGCGGACAACTCCTACGAGCAGTACTTC
J gene: TRBJ2-3; V gene: TRBV7-2; clone size: .; D gene: TRBD2; CDR3 protein: CASSSPPGGWTDTQYF; CDR3 DNA: TGTGCCAGCAGCTCTCCCCCCGGGGGGTGGACAGATACGCAGTATTTT
J gene: TRBJ2-5; V gene: TRBV4-1; clone size: many; D gene: TRBD2; CDR3 protein: CASSHEGGLAGSQYF; CDR3 DNA: TGCGCCAGCAGCCATGAAGGGGGACTAGCGGGATCCCAGTACTTC
J gene: TRBJ1-4; V gene: TRBV3-1; clone size: .; D gene: .; CDR3 protein: CASSQGVTPHATNEKLFF; CDR3 DNA: TGTGCCAGCAGCCAAGGTGTCACCCCCCACGCAACTAATGAAAAACTGTTTTTT
J gene: TRBJ2-1; V gene: TRBV20-1; clone size: .; D gene: TRBD2; CDR3 protein: CSATIAGAPTYNEQFF; CDR3 DNA: TGCAGTGCAACTATAGCGGGAGCCCCGACCTACAATGAGCAGTTCTTC
J gene: TRBJ2-3; V gene: TRBV5-1; clone size: .; D gene: .; CDR3 protein: CASLGGHETDTQYF; CDR3 DNA: TGCGCCAGCCTGGGCGGGCACGAGACAGATACGCAGTATTTT
J gene: TRBJ2-5; V gene: TRBV29-1; clone size: few; D gene: .; CDR3 protein: CSGILGNFLRRRETQYF; CDR3 DNA: TGCAGCGGAATTCTCGGGAACTTTCTCCGTAGGAGGGAGACCCAGTACTTC
J gene: TRBJ2-7; V gene: TRBV2; clone size: few; D gene: .; CDR3 protein: CASLNGGSYEQYF; CDR3 DNA: TGTGCCAGCTTGAATGGCGGCTCCTACGAGCAGTACTTC
J gene: TRBJ2-7; V gene: TRBV7-6; clone size: many; D gene: TRBD2; CDR3 protein: CASSVGLAGVYEQYF; CDR3 DNA: TGTGCCAGCAGCGTCGGACTAGCGGGCGTCTACGAGCAGTACTTC
J gene: TRBJ2-1; V gene: TRBV7-6; clone size: .; D gene: TRBD2; CDR3 protein: CASSIGTSGTNEQFF; CDR3 DNA: TGTGCCAGCAGCATTGGGACTAGCGGGACAAATGAGCAGTTCTTC
J gene: TRBJ2-7; V gene: TRBV19; clone size: few; D gene: .; CDR3 protein: CASSISPRGSGSYEQYF; CDR3 DNA: TGTGCCAGTAGTATATCCCCCCGGGGTAGCGGATCCTACGAGCAGTACTTC
J gene: TRBJ2-1; V gene: TRBV5-1; clone size: many; D gene: .; CDR3 protein: CASSWDAGSYNEQFF; CDR3 DNA: TGCGCCAGCAGCTGGGATGCTGGATCCTACAATGAGCAGTTCTTC
J gene: TRBJ2-5; V gene: TRBV7-2; clone size: many; D gene: .; CDR3 protein: CASSLVSSPQETQYF; CDR3 DNA: TGTGCCAGCAGCTTAGTGTCTAGCCCCCAAGAGACCCAGTACTTC
J gene: TRBJ2-1; V gene: TRBV7-9; clone size: few; D gene: TRBD2; CDR3 protein: CASSLIPQLAGDNEQFF; CDR3 DNA: TGTGCCAGCAGCTTAATCCCCCAACTAGCGGGAGACAATGAGCAGTTCTTC
J gene: TRBJ2-5; V gene: TRBV10-2; clone size: many; D gene: TRBD1; CDR3 protein: CASSILGQKETQYF; CDR3 DNA: TGCGCCAGCAGTATCTTGGGACAGAAAGAGACCCAGTACTTC
J gene: TRBJ2-1; V gene: TRBV29-1; clone size: few; D gene: .; CDR3 protein: CSVDGGNEQFF; CDR3 DNA: TGCAGCGTTGACGGGGGCAATGAGCAGTTCTTC
J gene: TRBJ2-7; V gene: TRBV6-5; clone size: .; D gene: .; CDR3 protein: CASSSQRAPYSYEQYF; CDR3 DNA: TGTGCCAGCAGTTCACAGCGCGCACCCTACTCCTACGAGCAGTACTTC
J gene: TRBJ2-7; V gene: TRBV11-2; clone size: many; D gene: .; CDR3 protein: CASSYPPGVYEQYF; CDR3 DNA: TGTGCCAGCAGCTACCCACCGGGGGTCTACGAGCAGTACTTC
J gene: TRBJ2-7; V gene: TRBV12-3/TRBV12-4; clone size: many; D gene: .; CDR3 protein: CASSWAPNEQYF; CDR3 DNA: TGTGCCAGCAGTTGGGCGCCCAACGAGCAGTACTTC
J gene: TRBJ1-2; V gene: TRBV20-1; clone size: many; D gene: .; CDR3 protein: CSARDGSPHKGNYGYTF; CDR3 DNA: TGCAGTGCTAGAGATGGTTCCCCACACAAGGGCAACTATGGCTACACCTTC